These T cell receptor beta chains were read from a single sample in a study of molecular identifiers for immune sequencing clone quantification. In TCRdb, the PCR reads were re-called with MiXCR into one record per CDR3 protein. The table records around 470,000 distinct CDR3 sequences, roughly a fifth of them present only once. The specimen was naive CD8+ T cells from blood, with Jurkat cell RNA spiked in. The receptors come from a human donor in good health. Some libraries in this study had Jurkat cell RNA spiked in. Both conserved end residues are part of each CDR3. Fields, in order: clone size, D gene, V gene, J gene, CDR3 protein, CDR3 DNA. D genes are given only for firm matches. Part of the rows lack a size; the others show once, few, many or a class for expanded clones.

many,TRBD1,TRBV2,TRBJ2-5,CATTDRGQETQYF,TGTGCCACTACGGACAGGGGGCAGGAGACCCAGTACTTC
NA,NA,TRBV2,TRBJ1-2,CASRAGGYYGYTF,TGTGCCAGCAGAGCCGGGGGGTACTATGGCTACACCTTC
NA,NA,TRBV20-1,TRBJ1-1,CSARDVDTGNTEAFF,TGCAGTGCTAGAGATGTGGACACTGGGAACACTGAAGCTTTCTTT
NA,NA,TRBV7-9,TRBJ2-4,CASSLRDSPAKNIQYF,TGTGCCAGCAGCTTACGGGACTCACCAGCCAAAAACATTCAGTACTTC
NA,NA,TRBV7-2,TRBJ2-5,CASTPGETQYF,TGTGCCAGCACCCCAGGGGAGACCCAGTACTTC
few,NA,TRBV5-1,TRBJ1-2,CASSYSVETYGYTF,TGCGCCAGCAGCTACTCAGTGGAGACCTATGGCTACACCTTC
NA,NA,TRBV4-3,TRBJ1-1,CASSQESGTGNTEASF,TGCGCCAGCAGTCAAGAGAGCGGGACGGGGAACACTGAAGCTTCCTTT
many,NA,TRBV7-2,TRBJ1-3,CASSWGGPGNTIYF,TGTGCCAGCAGCTGGGGGGGTCCTGGAAACACCATATATTTT
few,TRBD2,TRBV7-2,TRBJ2-7,CASSPFSGGFNEQYF,TGTGCCAGCAGCCCCTTTTCGGGGGGGTTCAACGAGCAGTACTTC
NA,NA,TRBV7-9,TRBJ2-3,CASSFEGGLTDTQYF,TGTGCCAGCAGCTTCGAGGGGGGGCTCACAGATACGCAGTATTTT
few,NA,TRBV14,TRBJ1-2,CASSQAVNREPTYGYTF,TGTGCCAGCAGCCAAGCAGTGAACCGGGAGCCCACCTATGGCTACACCTTC
many,NA,TRBV4-2,TRBJ1-1,CASSQTRDKFNTEAFF,TGTGCCAGCAGCCAAACCCGGGACAAGTTTAACACTGAAGCTTTCTTT
NA,NA,TRBV12-3/TRBV12-4,TRBJ2-7,CASSFVNYEQYF,TGTGCCAGCAGTTTCGTTAACTACGAGCAGTACTTC
many,NA,TRBV6-5,TRBJ2-4,CASSYRAGAKNIQYF,TGTGCCAGCAGTTACAGGGCCGGAGCCAAAAACATTCAGTACTTC
many,TRBD1,TRBV4-3,TRBJ2-1,CASSQGTGNEQFF,TGCGCCAGCAGCCAAGGGACAGGCAATGAGCAGTTCTTC
NA,NA,TRBV4-1,TRBJ1-1,CASSQDPLQGTEAFF,TGCGCCAGCAGCCAAGATCCACTCCAGGGCACTGAAGCTTTCTTT
NA,NA,TRBV30,TRBJ1-6,CAWTPGRGYSPLHF,TGTGCCTGGACCCCGGGACGGGGTTATTCACCCCTCCACTTT
NA,NA,TRBV12-3/TRBV12-4,TRBJ2-2,CASSFESVTRELFF,TGTGCCAGCAGTTTTGAGTCAGTCACCAGGGAGCTGTTTTTT
few,TRBD1,TRBV6-1,TRBJ1-5,CASRLTGGERLSNQPQHF,TGTGCCAGCAGATTAACAGGGGGCGAACGTCTCAGCAATCAGCCCCAGCATTTT
few,TRBD2,TRBV13,TRBJ2-5,CASSSLAGGAQETQYF,TGTGCCAGCAGCTCCCTAGCGGGGGGCGCCCAAGAGACCCAGTACTTC
NA,TRBD1,TRBV24-1,TRBJ2-2,CATSDFRTGTGELFF,TGTGCCACCAGTGATTTCAGGACAGGGACCGGGGAGCTGTTTTTT
many,NA,TRBV7-9,TRBJ1-1,CASSLEGLQTEAFF,TGTGCCAGCAGCTTAGAGGGGTTGCAAACTGAAGCTTTCTTT
NA,NA,TRBV6-1,TRBJ2-7,CASGRGSYEQYF,TGTGCCAGCGGACGAGGGTCCTACGAGCAGTACTTC
many,TRBD1,TRBV6-5,TRBJ2-5,CASRTRTGGAETQYF,TGTGCCAGCAGGACAAGGACAGGGGGCGCTGAGACCCAGTACTTC
many,TRBD1,TRBV20-1,TRBJ2-3,CSAKTGFTDTQYF,TGCAGTGCTAAGACAGGGTTCACAGATACGCAGTATTTT
many,NA,TRBV4-1,TRBJ1-5,CASSQAGTGNQPQHF,TGCGCCAGCAGCCAAGCAGGGACTGGAAATCAGCCCCAGCATTTT
many,NA,TRBV10-3,TRBJ2-5,CAISATGAAGGETQYF,TGTGCCATCAGTGCCACCGGGGCAGCGGGCGGAGAGACCCAGTACTTC